These 24 T cell receptor beta chains originate from one sample sequenced in a study of T cell repertoires in cytomegalovirus infection. TCRdb reprocessed the reads via MiXCR and lists one record per CDR3 protein. The sample lists roughly 500,000 distinct CDR3 sequences, about 11% occurring once. Sequenced material: PBMCs. Receptors originate from a human donor in good health (CMV status not recorded). Some clones in this sample may be carry-over from other donors' samples.

In this sample, this clonotype turned up a few times. This sequence joins TRBV2 and TRBJ2-5, with 10 bases that match TRBD2. Trimming cost V 4 bases and J 5 bases; bases outside gene matches: 7. This CDR3 has 15 amino acids. CDR1 and CDR2 from the germline V gene are SNHLY and FYNNEI. CDR3 sequence reads: CASSGELAGVETQYF. The CDR3 region has the DNA TGTGCCAGCAGTGGAGAGCTAGCGGGAGTGGAGACCCAGTACTTC. Filled out from reference TRBV2 and TRBJ2-5, the complete variable domain reads EPEVTQTPSHQVTQMGQEVILRCVPISNHLYFYWYRQILGQKVEFLVSFYNNEISEKSEIFDDQFSVERPDGSNFTLKIRSTKLEDSAMYFCASSGELAGVETQYFGPGTRLLVL.

This clonotype has a count of ten or more. J is TRBJ1-2 and V is TRBV11-1, with D unresolved. The CDR3 is 14 amino acids. Trimming left V 3 bases short and J 0 bases short, with 8 bases between. Germline CDR1 reads SGHAT; CDR2 reads FQDESV (reference sequence). The CDR3 sequence is CASSLNLANYGYTF. The CDR3 DNA reads TGTGCCAGCAGCTTGAACTTAGCTAACTATGGCTACACCTTC.

This clonotype was seen ten or more times. The chain carries TRBV20-1 and TRBJ2-3; 9 bases map to TRBD1. Germline V CDR1 and CDR2: DFQATT, SNEGSKA (reference sequence). The CDR3 is 15 amino acids. Trimming cost V 5 bases and J 1 base; bases outside gene matches: 7. CDR3 residues: CSAGGTGRGTDTQYF. In nucleotides, the CDR3 is TGCAGTGCTGGAGGGACAGGGAGGGGCACAGATACGCAGTATTTT.

The chain carries TRBV20-1 and TRBJ1-2; the D is unclear. The CDR3 loop spans 14 amino acids. Trimming cost V 1 base and J 2 bases, with 11 bases left between them. CDR1 is DFQATT and CDR2 is SNEGSKA in the germline V gene (reference sequence). The CDR3 DNA is TGCAGTGCTAGAGCACCCGCCAGAAACTATGGCTACACCTTC. It codes for CSARAPARNYGYTF.

This clonotype was counted at least ten times. The genes are TRBV7-2 and TRBJ1-5; a possible D gene is TRBD1 (5 bases). The V gene's germline CDR1 is SGHTA and CDR2 FQGNSA. Trimming took off 3 bases at V and 12 bases at J, with 18 bases between the two ends. CDR3 length: 14 amino acids. The CDR3 spells CASSLGLSNGIQHF. CDR3 DNA sequence: TGTGCCAGCAGCTTGGGACTGTCAAATGGGATCCAGCATTTT. Complete variable domain (other parts from reference TRBV7-2 and TRBJ1-5): GAGVSQSPSNKVTEKGKDVELRCDPISGHTALYWYRQSLGQGLEFLIYFQGNSAPDKSGLPSDRFSAERTGGSVSTLTIQRTQQEDSAVYLCASSLGLSNGIQHFGDGTRLSIL.

This rearrangement joins TRBV25-1 to TRBJ1-6, with TRBD1 as a possible D gene (5 bases). The length of the CDR3 is 16 residues. From germline, CDR1 is MGHDK and CDR2 SYGVNS. The ends were cut back, 1 base at V and 5 bases at J, with 12 bases in the middle. CDR3 sequence (DNA): TGTGCCAGCAGTGAATCTGGTCGGGGGGATAATTCACCCCTCCACTTT. Its protein is CASSESGRGDNSPLHF. The whole variable domain, remainder taken from reference TRBV25-1 and TRBJ1-6, is EADIYQTPRYLVIGTGKKITLECSQTMGHDKMYWYQQDPGMELHLIHYSYGVNSTEKGDLSSESTVSRIRTEHFPLTLESARPSHTSQYLCASSESGRGDNSPLHFGNGTRLTVT.

The chain carries TRBV25-1 and TRBJ2-4; D ambiguous. The CDR3 runs 13 residues. Trimming stripped 4 bases from V and 0 bases from J, with 4 bases between. Germline loops: CDR1 MGHDK, CDR2 SYGVNS. The CDR3 DNA is TGTGCCAGCAGTGGAACAGCCAAAAACATTCAGTACTTC. Translated, it gives CASSGTAKNIQYF.

V usage is TRBV24-1 and J usage is TRBJ2-1, with 9 nucleotides matching TRBD2. V gave up 10 bases and J gave up 8 bases; unmatched junction bases: 20. The CDR3 totals 17 residues. CDR1 and CDR2 (germline): KGHDR, SFDVKD. CDR3 region: CATNSPSGRSIVDEQFF. Written as DNA, the CDR3 is TGTGCCACTAACAGTCCAAGCGGGAGGAGTATTGTGGATGAGCAGTTCTTC.

As concerns this clonotype: Sequence at one end of the junction differs from germline and may be a read error. The CDR3 is CSASDTAGNTIYF. The CDR3 nucleotides are TGTAGTGCTTCTGACACGGCTGGAAACACCATATATTTT. The gene calls are TRBV20-1 and TRBJ1-3; D is uncertain. From germline, CDR1 is DFQATT and CDR2 SNEGSKA (reference sequence). The CDR3 runs to 13 residues.

This clonotype showed up many times. The chain recombines TRBV20-1 with TRBJ1-2; perhaps TRBD1 as D (6 bases). Per germline, CDR1 DFQATT and CDR2 SNEGSKA (reference sequence). This CDR3 is 12 amino acids long. V lost 3 bases to trimming and J lost 3 bases, with 8 bases between them. CDR3 sequence (DNA): TGCAGTGCTAGGGGACACGACTATGGCTACACCTTC. It is translated as CSARGHDYGYTF.

The CDR3 loop reads CASSLQLAGGTTQYF. CDR3 DNA: TGTGCCAGCAGCTTACAGTTGGCGGGGGGGACTACGCAGTATTTT. The rearrangement links TRBV7-9 to TRBJ2-3; TRBD2 matches at 9 bases. The CDR3 covers 15 residues. The germline CDR1 and CDR2 sequences are SEHNR and FQNEAQ (reference sequence). The V and J ends lost 2 bases and 8 bases, in that order; junction bases with no gene match: 8.

This clonotype was observed a few times. The chain is built from TRBV30 and TRBJ2-3; 9 bases fit TRBD2. Germline lookup yields CDR1 GTSNPN and CDR2 SVGIG (reference sequence). J lost 8 bases, V lost 4 bases, and 10 bases had no gene match. This CDR3 has 14 residues. The CDR3 sequence is CAWKISGSVGTQYF. In nucleotides, the CDR3 is TGTGCCTGGAAGATTAGCGGGAGCGTGGGTACGCAGTATTTT.

This clonotype has a count of ten or more. The CDR3 DNA sequence: TGTGCCAGCAGCTTAGAGTCTAGCAATCAGCCCCAGCATTTT. As protein: CASSLESSNQPQHF. The chain links TRBV7-2 to TRBJ1-5, with unresolved D. This CDR3 spans 14 amino acids. The germline V gene has CDR1 SGHTA and CDR2 FQGNSA. V was cut by 1 base and J by 0 bases, with 4 bases left in between.

Ten or more counts support this clonotype. V usage is TRBV6-2 or TRBV6-3 and J usage is TRBJ1-1; possibly TRBD1 for D (5 bases). Looked up from germline, CDR1 is MNHEY and CDR2 is SVGEGT. The ends were cut back, 4 bases at V and 0 bases at J, with 18 bases in the middle. The CDR3 consists of 17 residues. As DNA, the CDR3 is TGTGCCAGCAGTTTCAGTCCCGGGACTTTCCTGAACACTGAAGCTTTCTTT. It translates to CASSFSPGTFLNTEAFF.

This chain uses TRBV24-1 with TRBJ2-1; tentatively, D is TRBD1 or TRBD2 (5 bases each). The ends were cut back, 3 bases at V and 8 bases at J, with 10 bases in the middle. Germline CDR1 and CDR2: KGHDR and SFDVKD. The CDR3 runs 13 residues. The CDR3 sequence: CATSDPPGHEQFF. CDR3 DNA sequence: TGTGCCACCAGTGATCCCCCGGGACATGAGCAGTTCTTC.

The chain links TRBV19 to TRBJ1-1; D might be TRBD1 (6 bases). The length of the CDR3 is 15 residues. Deletions cut 3 bases from V and 4 bases from J, with 15 bases between. Germline lookup yields CDR1 LNHDA and CDR2 SQIVND (reference sequence). Here the CDR3 DNA reads TGTGCCAGTAGTATGGGCGACCGAGGGGGCACTGAAGCTTTCTTT. It yields the protein CASSMGDRGGTEAFF.

There are many counts of this clonotype. This chain connects TRBV24-1 to TRBJ1-1; D remains unclear. This CDR3 is 15 amino acids long. Germline CDR1 is KGHDR and CDR2 is SFDVKD. Trimming pared 1 base from V and 1 base from J, leaving 9 bases between. CDR3: CATSDFKGSNTEAFF. In DNA form, the CDR3 reads TGTGCCACCAGTGATTTCAAAGGGTCGAACACTGAAGCTTTCTTT.

This clonotype was counted ten times or more. The V call is TRBV19, the J call TRBJ1-5; D call uncertain. Deletions cut 3 bases from V and 0 bases from J, with 12 bases between. CDR3 size: 16 residues. Germline CDR1 reads LNHDA; CDR2 reads SQIVND (reference sequence). The DNA for the CDR3 is TGTGCCAGTAGTATCTTGTCCGGGAATAGCAATCAGCCCCAGCATTTT. This translates into CASSILSGNSNQPQHF.

In this sample, this clonotype turned up a few times. The chain uses TRBV5-1 and TRBJ1-1; no definite D call. The CDR3 totals 18 residues. From germline, CDR1 is SGHRS and CDR2 YFSETQ. Trimming cost V 4 bases and J 5 bases, with 27 bases left between them. DNA of the CDR3: TGCGCCAGCAGCATTGGTTGGGGTCAGACGTCTCGGGGAACTGAAGCTTTCTTT. Translated: CASSIGWGQTSRGTEAFF.

This clonotype showed up many times. The genes are TRBV7-9 and TRBJ1-3; a weak D match, TRBD1 (6 bases). V was cut by 1 base and J by 0 bases, with 10 bases left in between. The CDR3 loop spans 16 amino acids. Germline assignment: CDR1 SEHNR and CDR2 FQNEAQ (reference sequence). The CDR3 DNA is TGTGCCAGCAGCTTAGAGGGGGGGACCTCTGGAAACACCATATATTTT. Protein sequence: CASSLEGGTSGNTIYF.

This clonotype turned up a few times. The rearrangement joins TRBV10-3 to TRBJ2-5; TRBD2 is a possible D gene (7 bases). Germline V gives CDR1 ENHRY, CDR2 SYGVKD. The V end was cut by 6 bases, the J end by 2 bases, with 19 bases between. The CDR3 is 16 residues long. Written as DNA, the CDR3 is TGTGCCATCAGGGGGGGGACACCCGATCCTCAAGAGACCCAGTACTTC. It codes for CAIRGGTPDPQETQYF.

The genes are TRBV3-1 and TRBJ2-3; 8 bases agree with TRBD2. CDR3 size: 15 residues. Unmatched junction bases numbered 7, after V lost 8 bases and J lost 0 bases. Germline V gene data show CDR1 as LGHDT and CDR2 as YNNKEL (reference sequence). The CDR3 DNA follows: TGTGCCAGCGGGGGCGCGGGGGGTAGCACAGATACGCAGTATTTT. Residues: CASGGAGGSTDTQYF.

The chain joins TRBV2 to TRBJ1-4; D is perhaps TRBD1 (5 bases). CDR1 and CDR2 (germline): SNHLY, FYNNEI. CDR3 length equals 14 residues. Trimming pared 3 bases from V and 5 bases from J, leaving 10 bases between. CDR3 protein: CASSDGGRNEKLFF. CDR3 coding DNA: TGTGCCAGCAGTGACGGGGGAAGGAATGAAAAACTGTTTTTT.

Ten or more counts support this clonotype. The genes are TRBV5-1 and TRBJ2-1, with D maybe TRBD2 (6 bases). Germline V gives CDR1 SGHRS, CDR2 YFSETQ. V lost 5 bases, J lost 6 bases, and 15 bases lay in between. CDR3 length: 14 amino acids. CDR3 nucleotide sequence: TGCGCCAGCAGTAGACTAGACCCTTCCAATGAGCAGTTCTTC. Translating it yields CASSRLDPSNEQFF.